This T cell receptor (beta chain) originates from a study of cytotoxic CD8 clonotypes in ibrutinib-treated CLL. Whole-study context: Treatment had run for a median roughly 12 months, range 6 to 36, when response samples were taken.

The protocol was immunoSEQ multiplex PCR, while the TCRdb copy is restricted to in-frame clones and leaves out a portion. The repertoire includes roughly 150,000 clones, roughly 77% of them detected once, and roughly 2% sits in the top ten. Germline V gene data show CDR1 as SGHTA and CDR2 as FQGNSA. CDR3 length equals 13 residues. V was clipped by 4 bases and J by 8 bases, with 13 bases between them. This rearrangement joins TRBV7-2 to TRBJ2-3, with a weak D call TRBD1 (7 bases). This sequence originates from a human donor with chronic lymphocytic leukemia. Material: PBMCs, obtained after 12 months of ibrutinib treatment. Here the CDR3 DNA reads TGTGCCAGCAGCTCCACCCAGGGGGGTACGCAGTATTTT. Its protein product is CASSSTQGGTQYF.